Listed below are T cell receptor beta chains from one sample, sequenced in a study of technical replicates of blood from several donors. This table comes from immunoSEQ multiplex PCR, and its TCRdb copy is limited to in-frame clones, with some not included. The data hold tens of thousands of clones, with 90% observed a single time. Material: PBMCs. The receptor source for this set is a human donor in good health. Some clones in this sample may be carry-over from other donors' samples. The CDR3 runs from the conserved cysteine through the conserved F or W. The order of the fields is D gene, V gene, clone size, J gene, CDR3 DNA, CDR3 protein. D genes are given only for firm matches. The listing skips clone size in some rows; elsewhere it reads once, few, many or a size class.

TRBD1	TRBV5-6	.	TRBJ2-3	TGTGCCAGCAGCTTTAACAGGGGGCCCATCACAGATACGCAGTATTTT	CASSFNRGPITDTQYF
TRBD1	TRBV5-1	.	TRBJ1-2	TGCGCCAGCAGCCCCACCGGGACAGGGTTCAGCTATGGCTACACCTTC	CASSPTGTGFSYGYTF
.	TRBV19	.	TRBJ2-1	TGTGCCAGTAGTATCGGGTCGTACAATGAGCAGTTCTTC	CASSIGSYNEQFF
.	TRBV7-9	.	TRBJ2-5	TGTGCCAGCAGCGCCGAGGAGCTAGTACGGGGGACCCAGTACTTC	CASSAEELVRGTQYF
.	TRBV5-4	.	TRBJ2-6	TGTGCCAGCAGCTTGATGAGTTCTGGGGCCAACGTCCTGACTTTC	CASSLMSSGANVLTF
TRBD2	TRBV19	.	TRBJ2-7	TGTGCCAGTAGTATAGGACGGCTAGCGGGAGTAAGCGAGCAGTACTTC	CASSIGRLAGVSEQYF
.	TRBV19	.	TRBJ1-5	TGTGGAACCCAGATCCGCCTAGGGGCACAGCCCCAGCATTTT	CGTQIRLGAQPQHF
.	TRBV5-4	few	TRBJ1-1	TGTGCCAGTCGAAGAGAGGCCACTGAAGCTTTCTTT	CASRREATEAFF
.	TRBV4-2	.	TRBJ2-4	TGTGCCAGCAGCCAAGCGGTCCGAGAAAACATTCAGTACTTC	CASSQAVRENIQYF
TRBD2	TRBV5-5	.	TRBJ2-5	TGTGCCAGCAGCGGCGGGACTAGCGGGAGGTCAGAGACCCAGTACTTC	CASSGGTSGRSETQYF
TRBD1	TRBV27	.	TRBJ1-1	TGTGCCAGCAGTCTCCGGACAGGGACTGACACTGAAGCTTTCTTT	CASSLRTGTDTEAFF
.	TRBV5-1	.	TRBJ2-1	TGCGCCAGCAGCTCAACCCCGGTGGGGGGTAGGGAGCAGTTCTTC	CASSSTPVGGREQFF
TRBD1	TRBV28	.	TRBJ2-7	TGTGCCAGCAGTTTCGGGGACAGATCCTACGAGCAGTACTTC	CASSFGDRSYEQYF
TRBD1	TRBV27	.	TRBJ1-1	TGTGCCAGCAGGAGCCTTTCACAGGGGGCATTTACTGAAGCTTTCTTT	CASRSLSQGAFTEAFF
.	TRBV4-1	.	TRBJ2-5	TGCGCCAGCAGCCACACTTTTGCCCAAGAGACCCAGTACTTC	CASSHTFAQETQYF
.	TRBV7-9	.	TRBJ1-2	TGTGCCAGCAGCTTTATGGCGGGCCCTAACTATGGCTACACCTTC	CASSFMAGPNYGYTF
.	TRBV18	.	TRBJ1-2	TGTGCCAGCTCCCCCTCGGAAGGGGCGTTCAATGGCTACACCTTC	CASSPSEGAFNGYTF
.	TRBV7-9	.	TRBJ2-3	TGTGCCAGCAGCTTTTTCCCGGGGACGCAGTATTTT	CASSFFPGTQYF
.	TRBV4-2	.	TRBJ1-3	TGTGCCAGCAGCCAGGCACAACAGGGATGGGGAAACACCATATATTTT	CASSQAQQGWGNTIYF
.	TRBV7-8	.	TRBJ1-1	TGTGCCAGCAGCCTAGCGACGGGCACTGAAGCTTTCTTT	CASSLATGTEAFF
TRBD2	TRBV7-2	once	TRBJ2-7	TGTGCCAGCAGCGGGGGACTAGCGGGGGGCTACGAGCAGTACTTC	CASSGGLAGGYEQYF
.	TRBV6-5	.	TRBJ2-5	TGTGCCAGCAGCTCCGGACTGTCGGGAGAGACCCAGTACTTC	CASSSGLSGETQYF
TRBD1	TRBV10-3	.	TRBJ2-7	TGTGCCACCCGGACAGGGGGAAGCTCCTACGAGCAGTACTTC	CATRTGGSSYEQYF
TRBD2	TRBV2	.	TRBJ2-1	TGTGCCAGTGAATGGACTAGCGGGGGCTCCTACAATGAGCAGTTCTTC	CASEWTSGGSYNEQFF
TRBD1	TRBV11-2	.	TRBJ1-4	TGTGCCAGCAGAGGAAACAGGGGCTGGGGTGAAAAACTGTTTTTT	CASRGNRGWGEKLFF
TRBD2	TRBV7-9	.	TRBJ2-3	TGTGCCAGCAGCTCGACCGGGACTAGCCTAGATACGCAGTATTTT	CASSSTGTSLDTQYF
TRBD2	TRBV7-9	.	TRBJ2-7	TGTGCCAGCAGCTTAGGTCGAGCGGGATTATACGAGCAGTACTTC	CASSLGRAGLYEQYF
TRBD2	TRBV4-2	.	TRBJ2-3	TGTGCCAGCAGCCAAGCATCTAGCGGAAGGCAAGATACGCAGTATTTT	CASSQASSGRQDTQYF
TRBD2	TRBV6-5	.	TRBJ2-7	TGTGCCAGCAGTTACGGCGGCGGGAGATCCTACGAGCAGTACTTC	CASSYGGGRSYEQYF
TRBD1	TRBV27	once	TRBJ2-7	TGTGCCAGCAGTCCGAATACCGGGACAGGGTGGTACGAGCAGTACTTC	CASSPNTGTGWYEQYF
.	TRBV7-9	.	TRBJ1-1	TGTGCCAGCAGCTTCCCGACAGGTGAAGCTTTCTTT	CASSFPTGEAFF
TRBD2	TRBV27	.	TRBJ2-3	TGTGCCAGCAGTCCACGCGCGCTAGCGGGGGTTTACACAGATACGCAGTATTTT	CASSPRALAGVYTDTQYF
TRBD1	TRBV30	.	TRBJ1-2	TGTGCCTGGGGAAGGACAGGGGTGTACTATGGCTACACCTTC	CAWGRTGVYYGYTF
.	TRBV18	.	TRBJ2-1	TGTGCCAGCTCACCTTCCGGGGTTTTCTACAATGAGCAGTTCTTC	CASSPSGVFYNEQFF
.	TRBV5-1	few	TRBJ1-1	TGCGCCAGCAGCTCGGCAGGGGCGTACGCTGAAGCTTTCTTT	CASSSAGAYAEAFF
TRBD2	TRBV5-4	.	TRBJ2-7	TGTGCCAGCAGCTTGGATCCCCTAGCGGGGGCCCCCTACGAGCAGTACTTC	CASSLDPLAGAPYEQYF
.	TRBV19	.	TRBJ1-5	TGTGCCAGTAGTAATCAGGGCCGACAGCCCCAGCATTTT	CASSNQGRQPQHF
.	TRBV7-8	.	TRBJ1-1	TGTGCCAGCAGCACAGTGCAAACGGGATACATCGCTGAAGCTTTCTTT	CASSTVQTGYIAEAFF
.	TRBV21-1	.	TRBJ2-2	TGTGCCAGCAGCAAAGATACCCGGGGGAACACCGGGGAGCTGTTTTTT	CASSKDTRGNTGELFF
.	TRBV19	few	TRBJ2-7	TGTGCCAGTAGTCCTAAGACAGGAAGCTCCTACGAGCAGTACTTC	CASSPKTGSSYEQYF
.	TRBV13	.	TRBJ2-3	TGTGCCAGCAGCTTATGGGGGGGCGCTGACACAGATACGCAGTATTTT	CASSLWGGADTDTQYF
TRBD1	TRBV7-8	.	TRBJ2-2	TGTGCCAGCAGCCCATACAGGGGTAGGGAGCTGTTTTTT	CASSPYRGRELFF
.	TRBV11-3	.	TRBJ1-1	TGTGCCAGCAGCTTAGTTGGGGCTTCTGAAGCTTTCTTT	CASSLVGASEAFF
.	TRBV19	.	TRBJ1-1	TGTGCCAGTAGGGGCGGGGGCTTGGCGGTTACTGAAGCTTTCTTT	CASRGGGLAVTEAFF
TRBD1	TRBV10-3	once	TRBJ1-2	TGTGCCATCAGTGACTGGACAGGGCAAAACTATGGCTACACCTTC	CAISDWTGQNYGYTF
.	TRBV2	.	TRBJ2-1	TGTGCCAGCAGTGAAGCGCTACTAGAGACCAATGAGCAGTTCTTC	CASSEALLETNEQFF
.	TRBV7-9	few	TRBJ1-1	TGTGCCAGCAGCTTAACGGGGTCCAATGAAGCTTTCTTT	CASSLTGSNEAFF
.	TRBV7-2	.	TRBJ1-5	TGTGCCAGCAGCTTATGGCAGGGCAATCAGCCCCAGCATTTT	CASSLWQGNQPQHF
.	TRBV5-1	.	TRBJ2-7	TGCGCCAGCAGCTTGGGGACATTCTCCTACGAGCAGTACTTC	CASSLGTFSYEQYF